The entry below describes one T cell receptor (beta chain). CDR1 is SGHTA and CDR2 is FQGTGA in the germline V gene. This CDR3 comprises 15 residues. V dropped 3 bases and J dropped 10; count of bases not matched to a gene: 10. The data stem from a study of blood T cell repertoires in COVID-19. In the original analysis: Reference gene primers were amplified, and this amplification served to estimate nucleated cell counts. Assay: immunoSEQ multiplex PCR; the TCRdb copy retains only in-frame clones and omits some. For V, J and clone size, that table is used; D and trimming come from the DNA. The sample shows over 85,000 clones, roughly 82% of them seen only once.

This clonotype was sampled from an older woman with acute or convalescent COVID-19. The chain couples TRBV7-3 to TRBJ2-1; 9 positions match TRBD2. Sequenced sample: peripheral blood. CDR3 region: CASSFLAGAQGEQFF. CDR3 coding DNA: TGTGCCAGCAGCTTCTTAGCGGGGGCACAGGGGGAGCAGTTCTTC.